This T cell receptor beta chain was identified in a study of blood T cell repertoires in COVID-19. Study-level information: Samples taken during acute and convalescent COVID-19 were collected in the United States, Italy and Spain. The cDNA or gDNA used as material had been derived from T cells, B-cell-depleted T cells, or PBMCs.

Per the original data handling: Estimated nucleated cell counts came from reference gene primer amplification. Assay: immunoSEQ multiplex PCR; the TCRdb copy retains only in-frame clones and omits some. That table supplies the V and J calls and clone size; D and trimming were determined from the DNA. The repertoire consists of about 200,000 clones, with approximately 84% occurring once and the leading ten covering around 6.9%. Germline assignment: CDR1 SGHAT and CDR2 FQNNGV. The CDR3 is made up of 15 amino acids. Trimming stripped 5 bases from V and 0 bases from J, with 12 bases between. The specimen was peripheral blood. The sequence was obtained from a human donor with acute or convalescent COVID-19. The donor label of this sample is uncertain. This sequence joins TRBV11-2 and TRBJ2-3; TRBD2 might be the D (5 bases). This chain's CDR3 is CASSLLGISTDTQYF. As DNA, the CDR3 is TGTGCCAGCAGCCTACTAGGGATCAGCACAGATACGCAGTATTTT.